This passage covers 21 T cell receptor beta chains from one sample sequenced in a study of cytomegalovirus exposure and HLA in healthy donors. Vbeta (60) and Jbeta (13) primers were used in the PCR. Repertoires were generated with immunoSEQ multiplex PCR, while TCRdb's copy carries only in-frame clones and drops some. The sample yields some 130,000 clones, over 50% seen once. The source material was PBMCs. These receptors originate from a human donor in good health.

The chain carries TRBV6-1 and TRBJ1-5; 7 bases agree with TRBD1. The CDR3 extends over 16 amino acids. V was clipped by 1 base and J by 6 bases; unmatched bases: 9. Germline CDR1 is MNHNS and CDR2 is SASEGT. The CDR3 nucleotides are TGTGCCAGCAGTGAAGTTGAGGGGGCGGGGGGTCAGCCCCAGCATTTT. Its protein is CASSEVEGAGGQPQHF.

This chain links TRBV28 with TRBJ1-1; the D gene is possibly TRBD1 (6 bases). The CDR3 is 15 residues long. Germline lookup yields CDR1 MDHEN and CDR2 SYDVKM. Trimming cost V 4 bases and J 5 bases, with 17 bases left between them. CDR3 region: CASSSFGGANTEAFF. The CDR3 nucleotides are TGTGCCAGCAGTTCCTTTGGGGGGGCCAATACTGAAGCTTTCTTT.

This rearrangement joins TRBV4-3 to TRBJ2-7, with 8 positions matching TRBD1. The V segment lost 4 bases and the J segment 4 bases; nucleotides outside the gene matches: 3. This CDR3 spans 13 amino acids. Germline V lookup: CDR1 LGHNA, CDR2 YSLEER. The DNA of the CDR3 is TGCGCCAGCAGCCGCGACAGGGGATACGAGCAGTACTTC. This gives the protein CASSRDRGYEQYF.

The V call is TRBV2, the J call TRBJ1-1; a possible D gene is TRBD1 (6 bases). V dropped 6 bases and J dropped 0 bases, with 14 bases sitting between them. CDR3 length: 15 amino acids. The germline V gene encodes CDR1 SNHLY and CDR2 FYNNEI. As DNA, the CDR3 is TGTGCCAGCAGGAAAGAACAGGGTTTGAACACTGAAGCTTTCTTT. This sequence encodes CASRKEQGLNTEAFF.

The chain has TRBV5-1 and TRBJ1-4, with 8 bases matching TRBD1. The germline V gene has CDR1 SGHRS and CDR2 YFSETQ. This CDR3 has 18 amino acids. V shed 4 bases, J shed 1 base, and the junction held 12 bases outside the gene matches. CDR3 sequence: CASSAQGALWETNEKLFF. CDR3 nucleotides: TGCGCCAGCAGCGCTCAGGGGGCGTTGTGGGAAACTAATGAAAAACTGTTTTTT.

The V call is TRBV27, the J call TRBJ1-1; no definite D call. The CDR3 loop spans 13 amino acids. The germline V and J ends were trimmed by 1 base and 3 bases, with 6 bases remaining between them. Germline CDR1 and CDR2: MNHEY and SMNVEV (reference sequence). The CDR3 nucleotides read TGTGCCAGCAGTTTATGGGAGGACACTGAAGCTTTCTTT. Protein product: CASSLWEDTEAFF.

The V call is TRBV10-3, the J call TRBJ2-2; 9 nucleotides match TRBD2. Germline CDR1 is ENHRY and CDR2 is SYGVKD. Unmatched junction bases numbered 3, after V lost 4 bases and J lost 0 bases. The CDR3 has 16 amino acids. DNA for the CDR3: TGTGCCATCAGTGGGGCGGGAGGGCCGAACACCGGGGAGCTGTTTTTT. Its translation is CAISGAGGPNTGELFF.

V gene TRBV10-1 combines with J gene TRBJ1-2, with 8 bases fitting TRBD1. CDR1 and CDR2 (germline): WNHNN, SYGVQD (reference sequence). The CDR3 loop spans 17 amino acids. V trimming: 9 bases; J trimming: 4 bases; junction bases outside the gene matches: 19. CDR3 DNA: TGCGCCAGGAGGGTTACCAACACCCGGGGGACAGGCTATGGCTACACCTTC. Translation: CARRVTNTRGTGYGYTF.

Turning to this clone: The same CDR3 arises from other DNA sequences in this sample as well. The rearrangement links TRBV27 to TRBJ2-7, with 7 bases matching TRBD1. The CDR3 sequence is 15 residues long. Trimming removed 4 bases from V and 2 bases from J; junction bases left unmatched: 8. Germline V gene lookup returns CDR1 MNHEY and CDR2 SMNVEV (reference sequence). The CDR3 loop is CASSSPGQGAYEQYF. The CDR3, as DNA: TGTGCCAGCAGTTCGCCGGGGCAGGGGGCCTACGAGCAGTACTTC.

The chain joins TRBV2 to TRBJ2-3; D is perhaps TRBD2 (6 bases). Germline CDR1 and CDR2: SNHLY and FYNNEI. Trimming removed 2 bases at V and 2 bases at J, with 26 bases between. The CDR3 is made up of 20 amino acids. The CDR3 DNA is TGTGCCAGCAGTGAAAGTCCGTCTGGGTTGGTAGCGGACCTCACAGATACGCAGTATTTT. Its translation is CASSESPSGLVADLTDTQYF.

This clone was recorded a few times. The CDR3 reads CASTQGEAYGYTF. CDR3 DNA sequence: TGTGCCAGCACCCAAGGTGAGGCCTATGGCTACACCTTC. The gene calls are TRBV2 and TRBJ1-2, with no clear D. Germline-derived CDR1 and CDR2 are SNHLY and FYNNEI. The germline V and J ends were trimmed by 7 bases and 4 bases, with 13 bases remaining between them. The CDR3 totals 13 residues.

This clone was seen more than once but under ten times. The V gene is TRBV28, the J gene TRBJ1-4, with TRBD1 as a possible D gene (5 bases). The CDR3 spans 14 residues. CDR1 MDHEN and CDR2 SYDVKM come from the germline V gene. The V gene lost 10 bases and the J gene lost 8 bases, with 20 bases spanning the gap. In nucleotides, the CDR3 is TGTGCCACCGCCGGGGGGGAAGTTGGGGAAAAACTGTTTTTT. This encodes CATAGGEVGEKLFF. Together with reference TRBV28 and TRBJ1-4, the CDR3 gives the full variable domain: DVKVTQSSRYLVKRTGEKVFLECVQDMDHENMFWYRQDPGLGLRLIYFSYDVKMKEKGDIPEGYSVSREKKERFSLILESASTNQTSMYLCATAGGEVGEKLFFGSGTQLSVL.

The chain couples TRBV4-1 to TRBJ2-6, with D possibly matching TRBD2 (7 bases). Germline assignment: CDR1 MGHRA and CDR2 YSYEKL. V was shortened by 2 bases and J by 0 bases, with 14 bases between the two germline ends. This CDR3 has 18 residues. The CDR3 DNA reads TGCGCCAGCAGCCAATTTGTGGGGGGGGCCTCTGGGGCCAACGTCCTGACTTTC. Protein: CASSQFVGGASGANVLTF.

The chain carries TRBV9 and TRBJ2-2; 9 bases agree with TRBD1. The junction had 1 base not matched to a gene; V was cut back by 1 base and J by 3 bases. This CDR3 is 15 amino acids long. The V gene's germline CDR1 is SGDLS and CDR2 YYNGEE. The chain's CDR3 is CASSVWDRDTGELFF. CDR3 in DNA: TGTGCCAGCAGCGTATGGGACAGGGACACCGGGGAGCTGTTTTTT.

The chain combines TRBV9 with TRBJ2-2; TRBD2 matches 8 bases. Germline CDR1 SGDLS, CDR2 YYNGEE. This CDR3 is 15 amino acids long. The V gene end was trimmed by 0 bases and the J gene end by 6 bases; junction bases not matched to a gene: 4. Here the CDR3 DNA reads TGTGCCAGCAGCGTAGTGTCTAGCGGGCCCGGGGAGCTGTTTTTT. It is translated as CASSVVSSGPGELFF.

V gene TRBV2 combines with J gene TRBJ2-5; weak D call: TRBD1 (6 bases). CDR1 is SNHLY, CDR2 FYNNEI, per germline. Trimming pared 5 bases from V and 5 bases from J, leaving 12 bases between. The CDR3 covers 13 residues. The CDR3: CASSKGVWETQYF. The CDR3 DNA reads as TGTGCCAGCAGTAAGGGGGTTTGGGAGACCCAGTACTTC.

The rearrangement links TRBV6-5 to TRBJ1-1, with TRBD1 matching 8 bases. J gave up 4 bases and V 6 bases, and 7 bases lay outside the gene matches. The V gene's germline CDR1 is MNHEY and CDR2 SVGAGI. CDR3 size: 14 residues. The CDR3 DNA reads TGTGCCAGCAGGCCAGGGGGCGCGGGCACTGAAGCTTTCTTT. Its translation is CASRPGGAGTEAFF.

J is TRBJ2-5 and V is TRBV6-5, with D maybe TRBD1 (5 bases). The DNA end is more similar to TRBJ2-7, so the J call may be wrong. CDR3 length equals 15 residues. Germline V lookup: CDR1 MNHEY, CDR2 SVGAGI. For the CDR3, the DNA is TGTGCCAGCAGTTACTCCGCAGGGAAGGGATACGAGCAGTACTTC. It codes for CASSYSAGKGYEQYF.

The rearrangement links TRBV4-3 to TRBJ2-7, with TRBD2 matching over 14 bases. The V segment lost 4 bases and the J segment 3 bases; nucleotides outside the gene matches: 2. The V gene's germline CDR1 is LGHNA and CDR2 YSLEER. The CDR3 loop spans 15 amino acids. The CDR3 reads CASSLGLAGDYEQYF. In DNA, the CDR3 is TGCGCCAGCAGCCTGGGACTAGCGGGAGACTACGAGCAGTACTTC.

This clone has a handful of counts. CDR3 residues: CASSARQVSGANVLTF. In DNA form, the CDR3 reads TGTGCCAGCAGCGCAAGACAGGTCTCTGGGGCCAACGTCCTGACTTTC. J is TRBJ2-6 and V is TRBV9; possible D gene TRBD1, 6 bases. The CDR3 consists of 16 residues. Trimming took 3 bases from V and 0 from J, leaving 10 bases between them. Germline V gives CDR1 SGDLS, CDR2 YYNGEE.

The chain employs TRBV11-3 and TRBJ2-5; the match to TRBD2 covers 10 bases. After removal of 1 base from V and 1 base from J, the junction contained 12 bases not matched to a gene. There are 19 residues in the CDR3. Germline CDR1 reads SGHNT; CDR2 reads YENEEA. CDR3 protein: CASSLVGHSGRPFQETQYF. The CDR3 DNA is TGTGCCAGCAGCTTAGTGGGTCATAGCGGGAGGCCTTTCCAAGAGACCCAGTACTTC.